This T cell receptor beta chain was sequenced for a study of T cells in localized non-small cell lung cancer. Study-level findings and limits: Tumor trailed uninvolved adjacent lung in T cell clonality, which peaked there.

Some clones are missing from TCRdb's copy, which holds only in-frame ones; the method was immunoSEQ multiplex PCR. The sample shows tens of thousands of clones, about nine tenths of them seen only once. The CDR3 has 14 residues. Per germline, CDR1 LNHNV and CDR2 YYDKDF (reference sequence). V lost 1 base and J lost 7; bases outside the gene matches: 6. This clone came up a few times. Its target is unknown. The material sequenced was peripheral blood, taken before any cancer treatment. The TCR was taken from a woman between 35 and 75 years old with stage I lung adenocarcinoma. V and J are TRBV15 and TRBJ1-1, with 7 bases that match TRBD1. The CDR3 sequence is CATSRGQGMDEAFF. CDR3 DNA sequence: TGTGCCACCAGCAGAGGACAGGGCATGGATGAAGCTTTCTTT.